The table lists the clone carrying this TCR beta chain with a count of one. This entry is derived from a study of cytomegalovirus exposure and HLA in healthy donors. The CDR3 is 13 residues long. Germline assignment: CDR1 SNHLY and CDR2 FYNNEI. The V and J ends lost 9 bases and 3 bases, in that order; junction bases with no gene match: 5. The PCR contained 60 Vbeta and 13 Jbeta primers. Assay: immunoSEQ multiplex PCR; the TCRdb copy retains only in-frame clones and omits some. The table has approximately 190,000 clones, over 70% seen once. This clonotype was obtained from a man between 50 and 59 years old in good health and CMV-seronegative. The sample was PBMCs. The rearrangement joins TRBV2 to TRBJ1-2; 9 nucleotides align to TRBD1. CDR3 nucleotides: TGTGCCAGACGAACAGGGGGCGACTATGGCTACACCTTC. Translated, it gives CARRTGGDYGYTF.